The 18 T cell receptor beta chains below were found in one sample sequenced in a study of T-cell memory formation after mild COVID-19. MiXCR, applied by TCRdb to the 5' RACE reads, yields one record per CDR3 protein. This sample has roughly 500,000 distinct CDR3 sequences, with roughly 22% found just once. Sample: PBMCs or a T cell subset sorted from them (not recorded which). The receptors come from an adult woman who had mild COVID-19 (a few samples of this study predate the infection). Cell type and time point are not known.

This clonotype was counted only a few times. The chain carries TRBV12-3 or TRBV12-4 and TRBJ2-7, with D possibly being TRBD1 (6 bases). V was trimmed by 1 base and J by 5 bases, leaving 15 bases between them. CDR3 length equals 15 residues. The CDR3 loop reads CASSLVLGAQNEQYF. The CDR3 DNA sequence: TGTGCCAGCAGTTTAGTCCTGGGGGCGCAGAACGAGCAGTACTTC.

The chain has TRBV7-9 and TRBJ2-7; 7 bases are shared with TRBD2. After removal of 2 bases from V and 4 bases from J, the junction contained 2 bases not matched to a gene. This CDR3 region has 13 residues. Germline V CDR1 and CDR2: SEHNR, FQNEAQ (reference sequence). Written as DNA, the CDR3 is TGTGCCAGCAGCTTAACTAGCGATTACGAGCAGTACTTC. Its translation: CASSLTSDYEQYF.

The chain employs TRBV5-1 and TRBJ2-2; D is unresolved. V lost 0 bases and J 5 bases, leaving 14 bases between the germline ends. The CDR3 spans 16 residues. Germline CDR1 SGHRS, CDR2 YFSETQ. The CDR3 region has the DNA TGCGCCAGCAGCTTGGTTACCTCAGGAAGGACCGGGGAGCTGTTTTTT. Translating gives CASSLVTSGRTGELFF.

This chain uses TRBV20-1 with TRBJ1-1; D is perhaps TRBD1 (6 bases). With 6 bases removed from V and 4 bases from J, the gap between germline ends came to 21 bases. The CDR3 loop spans 15 amino acids. Germline V gene data show CDR1 as DFQATT and CDR2 as SNEGSKA (reference sequence). The DNA for the CDR3 is TGCAGTGCCCAAGATCCGCAGGGGAGGAGCACTGAAGCTTTCTTT. Its translation: CSAQDPQGRSTEAFF.

This clonotype has only a few counts. The V and J genes are TRBV20-1 and TRBJ1-5; tentatively, D is TRBD1 (5 bases). Per germline, CDR1 DFQATT and CDR2 SNEGSKA (reference sequence). Trimming removed 6 bases at V and 5 bases at J, with 11 bases between. The CDR3 is 12 amino acids. CDR3 bases: TGCAGTGCCACTACAGGAGATCAGCCCCAGCATTTT. As protein: CSATTGDQPQHF.

This clonotype has just a few counts. This chain connects TRBV4-3 to TRBJ2-3; D is ambiguous. Per germline, CDR1 LGHNA and CDR2 YSLEER. The CDR3 sequence is 17 residues long. V was trimmed by 0 bases and J by 4 bases, leaving 17 bases between them. CDR3 coding DNA: TGCGCCAGCAGCCAAGAAGGGAACTTCTACCAATCAGATACGCAGTATTTT. It translates to CASSQEGNFYQSDTQYF.

The chain couples TRBV19 to TRBJ1-2; D unresolved. The V end lost 2 bases, the J end lost 5 bases, and 15 bases lay between the germline ends. The CDR3 runs 15 residues. Germline lookup yields CDR1 LNHDA and CDR2 SQIVND (reference sequence). The CDR3 loop reads CASSIRNDPIYGYTF. CDR3 sequence (DNA): TGTGCCAGTAGTATAAGAAATGACCCCATTTATGGCTACACCTTC. Supplemented by reference TRBV19 and TRBJ1-2, the full variable domain reads DGGITQSPKYLFRKEGQNVTLSCEQNLNHDAMYWYRQDPGQGLRLIYYSQIVNDFQKGDIAEGYSVSREKKESFPLTVTSAQKNPTAFYLCASSIRNDPIYGYTFGSGTRLTVV.

A few counts support this clonotype. The J gene is TRBJ2-7, the V gene TRBV12-3 or TRBV12-4; 7 nucleotides align to TRBD2. V gave up 7 bases and J gave up 2 bases; unmatched junction bases: 5. The CDR3 spans 13 residues. CDR3 in DNA: TGTGCCAGCACCCGGGACTACCCCTACGAGCAGTACTTC. This codes for CASTRDYPYEQYF.

The table lists this clonotype with a few counts. The chain has TRBV5-1 and TRBJ2-1; D may be TRBD1 or TRBD2 (5 bases each). Trimming left V 5 bases short and J 4 bases short, with 16 bases between. CDR1 is SGHRS, CDR2 YFSETQ, per germline. This CDR3 has 15 amino acids. Written as DNA, the CDR3 is TGCGCCAGCAGAAACCGGGACGGGGATTACAATGAGCAGTTCTTC. Translated: CASRNRDGDYNEQFF.

This rearrangement joins TRBV9 to TRBJ2-1, with 7 bases fitting TRBD2. Germline loops: CDR1 SGDLS, CDR2 YYNGEE. The CDR3 extends over 15 amino acids. The V gene end was trimmed by 3 bases and the J gene end by 7 bases; junction bases not matched to a gene: 10. The CDR3 spells CASSEPGGGDNEQFF. As DNA, the CDR3 is TGTGCCAGCAGCGAACCTGGGGGGGGAGATAATGAGCAGTTCTTC.

The rearrangement uses TRBV29-1 and TRBJ2-7; 8 bases align to TRBD1. This CDR3 comprises 15 residues. V trimming: 3 bases; J trimming: 4 bases; junction bases outside the gene matches: 11. The germline V gene has CDR1 SQVTM and CDR2 ANQGSEA. The CDR3 nucleotides read TGCAGCGTTGAGGTATCGGGACAGGAGGGTTACGAGCAGTACTTC. It yields the protein CSVEVSGQEGYEQYF.

This clonotype was detected ten times or more. The gene calls are TRBV4-3 and TRBJ2-2; D remains ambiguous. In germline, CDR1 is LGHNA, CDR2 YSLEER. V gave up 0 bases and J gave up 6 bases, with 20 bases separating them. The CDR3 sequence is 18 residues long. CDR3 protein: CASSQDLPHVDLAGELFF. The CDR3 coding sequence is TGCGCCAGCAGCCAAGATCTTCCACACGTAGATTTGGCCGGGGAGCTGTTTTTT.

The V gene is TRBV12-3 or TRBV12-4, the J gene TRBJ2-2; D call uncertain. The V end was cut by 6 bases, the J end by 6 bases, with 11 bases between. The CDR3 contains 13 residues. The CDR3: CASRNLDPGELFF. The CDR3 DNA reads as TGTGCCAGCAGGAATTTGGATCCCGGGGAGCTGTTTTTT.

The chain joins TRBV6-5 to TRBJ2-5; D not resolved. Looked up from germline, CDR1 is MNHEY and CDR2 is SVGAGI. This CDR3 spans 13 amino acids. V lost 11 bases, J lost 5 bases, and 18 bases lay in between. DNA for the CDR3: TGTGCCGCAGCACGCAGCATACGGGAGACCCAGTACTTC. Translation gives CAAARSIRETQYF.

On this clonotype: It is likely a read error, because the conserved phenylalanine at the end of the CDR3 is missing. This chain links TRBV5-1 with TRBJ2-1; either TRBD1 or TRBD2 may supply D (5 bases each). Deletions cut 4 bases from V and 0 bases from J, with 11 bases between. Germline values: CDR1 SGHRS, CDR2 YFSETQ. The CDR3 spans 15 residues. The CDR3 DNA reads as TGCGCCAGCAGCCTCGGGACGGACTCCTACAATGAGCAGTTCTAC. It translates to CASSLGTDSYNEQFY.

This chain uses TRBV29-1 with TRBJ2-7, with a possible D match to TRBD2 (5 bases). Germline V gene data show CDR1 as SQVTM and CDR2 as ANQGSEA. The ends were cut back, 1 base at V and 3 bases at J, with 10 bases in the middle. The CDR3 sequence is 13 residues long. CDR3 in DNA: TGCAGCGTTGAAGTTACGGGGAGCTACGAGCAGTACTTC. Translated: CSVEVTGSYEQYF.

V usage is TRBV4-3 and J usage is TRBJ2-1; 11 bases agree with TRBD1. Germline V gene sequence: CDR1 LGHNA, CDR2 YSLEER. This CDR3 comprises 16 residues. Losses at the gene ends were 3 bases for V and 7 bases for J; bases not matched to a gene: 8. CDR3 sequence (DNA): TGCGCCAGCAGCCATGTCGGACAGGGGGCGGGTAATGAGCAGTTCTTC. Amino acid sequence: CASSHVGQGAGNEQFF.

This clonotype was detected only a few times. This chain uses TRBV3-1 with TRBJ1-1, with D maybe TRBD1 (5 bases). CDR3 length equals 15 residues. The V end was cut by 4 bases, the J end by 1 base, with 13 bases between. Germline V CDR1 and CDR2: LGHDT, YNNKEL (reference sequence). In nucleotides, the CDR3 is TGTGCCAGCAGCCCCCACAGGTCTCAGAACACTGAAGCTTTCTTT. Amino acid sequence: CASSPHRSQNTEAFF.